Each of the 21 T cell receptor beta chains below was sequenced from the same sample in a study of blood T cell repertoires in COVID-19. Profiled with immunoSEQ multiplex PCR; TCRdb holds only in-frame clones, not every one. The sample holds about 210,000 clones, over 75% seen once. Specimen: peripheral blood. The receptors originated from a middle-aged woman with acute or convalescent COVID-19.

The chain joins TRBV5-6 to TRBJ2-1, with D possibly TRBD2 on 6 matching bases. This CDR3 is built from 17 residues. From germline, CDR1 is SGHDT and CDR2 YYEEEE. The V end lost 2 bases, the J end lost 0 bases, and 15 bases lay between the germline ends. As DNA, the CDR3 is TGTGCCAGCAGCTTAATGCGGGGACGGAGCTCCTACAATGAGCAGTTCTTC. Its protein product is CASSLMRGRSSYNEQFF.

Points on this clone: At one end the junction does not follow the germline gene, possibly because of a read error. The gene calls are TRBV5-4 and TRBJ1-1; D perhaps matches TRBD1 (5 bases). Per germline, CDR1 SGHNT and CDR2 YYREEE (reference sequence). This CDR3 region has 14 residues. CDR3 sequence: CASSSPGGITEAFF. CDR3 DNA: TGTGCCAGCAGCTCGCCGGGGGGGATCACTGAAGCCTTCTTT.

As concerns this clone: Relative to the germline gene, one junction end is altered; a read error may explain this. This rearrangement joins TRBV6-5 to TRBJ1-4; D not certain. CDR3 length: 13 amino acids. Germline V gene lookup returns CDR1 MNHEY and CDR2 SVGAGI. Written as DNA, the CDR3 is TGTGCCAGCACTTACAGTATCGGTGAAAAACTGTTTTTT. It encodes CASTYSIGEKLFF.

The chain is built from TRBV15 and TRBJ1-5; D remains unclear. CDR1 and CDR2 (germline): LNHNV, YYDKDF (reference sequence). Trimming cost V 1 base and J 8 bases, with 15 bases left between them. The CDR3 spans 15 residues. The CDR3, as DNA: TGTGCCACCAGCAGAGTATCGGCAGGACTAGAGCCCCAGCATTTT. Residues: CATSRVSAGLEPQHF.

The rearrangement links TRBV6-4 to TRBJ1-2, with D perhaps TRBD1 (5 bases). CDR3 length: 15 amino acids. Germline CDR1 reads MRHNA; CDR2 reads SNTAGT. V was clipped by 2 bases and J by 6 bases, with 16 bases between them. The CDR3 here is CASSDQGLGGDGYTF. DNA of the CDR3: TGTGCCAGCAGTGACCAGGGACTTGGGGGGGATGGCTACACCTTC.

This clone has just one count. The genes are TRBV7-2 and TRBJ2-2; TRBD2 agrees at 9 bases. J was trimmed by 5 bases and V by 2 bases; bases with no gene match: 6. CDR1 is SGHTA and CDR2 is FQGNSA in the germline V gene. CDR3 size: 16 residues. The DNA of the CDR3 is TGTGCCAGCAGCTTACTGGGGACTAGCAGAACCGGGGAGCTGTTTTTT. This codes for CASSLLGTSRTGELFF.

This clone has just one count. The chain combines TRBV11-2 with TRBJ1-5; D gene ambiguous. Per germline, CDR1 SGHAT and CDR2 FQNNGV. Trimming pared 2 bases from V and 8 bases from J, leaving 10 bases between. This CDR3 has 13 residues. The CDR3 DNA sequence: TGTGCCAGCAGCTTACCCGGAGCTAAGCCCCAGCATTTT. Translation gives CASSLPGAKPQHF.

The chain uses TRBV29-1 and TRBJ1-4, with no clear D. This CDR3 is 10 amino acids long. CDR1 and CDR2 from the germline V gene are SQVTM and ANQGSEA. Trimming took 7 bases from V and 7 from J, leaving 7 bases between them. CDR3 region: CSAGGEKLFF. The CDR3, as DNA: TGCAGCGCTGGAGGTGAAAAACTGTTTTTT. Full variable domain (remainder filled in from reference TRBV29-1 and TRBJ1-4): SAVISQKPSRDICQRGTSLTIQCQVDSQVTMMFWYRQQPGQSLTLIATANQGSEATYESGFVIDKFPISRPNLTFSTLTVSNMSPEDSSIYLCSAGGEKLFFGSGTQLSVL.

As DNA, the CDR3 is TGTGCCAGCAGTGACGACCGGGACAGGAGCCCTGAAGCTTTCTTT. This encodes CASSDDRDRSPEAFF. V gene TRBV6-1 combines with J gene TRBJ1-1; 8 bases map to TRBD1. In germline, CDR1 is MNHNS, CDR2 SASEGT. Unmatched junction bases numbered 9, after V lost 3 bases and J lost 6 bases. The CDR3 runs 15 residues.

This clone was seen more than once but under ten times. The chain recombines TRBV27 with TRBJ1-1; TRBD1 matches at 7 bases. CDR1 MNHEY and CDR2 SMNVEV come from the germline V gene (reference sequence). Unmatched junction bases numbered 7, after V lost 5 bases and J lost 1 base. CDR3 length: 15 amino acids. Here the CDR3 reads CASSRYRGPNTEAFF. The CDR3 coding sequence is TGTGCCAGCAGTCGGTACAGGGGCCCGAACACTGAAGCTTTCTTT.

The genes are TRBV27 and TRBJ1-2, with D possibly matching TRBD1 (5 bases). CDR1 MNHEY and CDR2 SMNVEV come from the germline V gene (reference sequence). This CDR3 has 15 amino acids. V shed 0 bases and J shed 4 bases, with 12 bases lying between them. This CDR3 is CASSLSGGWFYGYTF. The CDR3 region has the DNA TGTGCCAGCAGTTTATCGGGGGGGTGGTTCTATGGCTACACCTTC.

V gene TRBV3-1 (or the pseudogene TRBV3-2) combines with J gene TRBJ1-1, with 9 nucleotides matching TRBD1. J gave up 6 bases and V 4 bases, and 12 bases lay outside the gene matches. CDR3 length: 16 amino acids. The germline CDR1 and CDR2 sequences are LGHDT and YNNKEL (reference sequence). CDR3 DNA: TGTGCCAGCAGCCTCCGTCCCGGGACAGGGTGGGCTGAAGCTTTCTTT. This translates into CASSLRPGTGWAEAFF.

V and J are TRBV6-5 and TRBJ1-4; 9 positions agree with TRBD1. With 4 bases clipped from V and 11 bases from J, the junction kept 5 bases outside the gene matches. The CDR3 is 13 amino acids. The germline gives CDR1 MNHEY, CDR2 SVGAGI. The CDR3 region is CASSSPGQGKLFF. CDR3 nucleotide sequence: TGTGCCAGCAGTTCCCCCGGACAGGGGAAACTGTTTTTT.

This chain links TRBV28 with TRBJ1-2; TRBD1 agrees at 10 bases. V lost 8 bases and J lost 4; bases outside the gene matches: 7. The CDR3 spans 14 residues. Germline V gene sequence: CDR1 MDHEN, CDR2 SYDVKM. The CDR3, as DNA: TGTGCCAGCTCGTCCGGGACAGGGGCCTATGGCTACACCTTC. This translates into CASSSGTGAYGYTF.

V usage is TRBV5-4 and J usage is TRBJ2-2, with D maybe TRBD1 (6 bases). Trimming took 3 bases from V and 1 from J, leaving 13 bases between them. There are 16 residues in the CDR3. Germline V gene lookup returns CDR1 SGHNT and CDR2 YYREEE (reference sequence). CDR3 DNA sequence: TGTGCCAGCAGCTGGGGGACATTTGAGAACACCGGGGAGCTGTTTTTT. It specifies CASSWGTFENTGELFF.

The chain carries TRBV6-2 or TRBV6-3 and TRBJ1-2; the match to TRBD1 covers 7 bases. V was clipped by 2 bases and J by 3 bases; unmatched bases: 6. This CDR3 region has 15 residues. Germline CDR1 is MNHEY and CDR2 is SVGEGT. As DNA, the CDR3 is TGTGCCAGCAGTTACGGAGGACAGGAGGACTATGGCTACACCTTC. As protein: CASSYGGQEDYGYTF.

This clone was found once. The J gene is TRBJ1-2, the V gene TRBV18; tentatively, D is TRBD1 (6 bases). The CDR3 length is 15 residues. CDR1 is KGHSH, CDR2 LQKENI, per germline. Trimming pared 6 bases from V and 4 bases from J, leaving 18 bases between. CDR3 coding DNA: TGTGCCAGCTCTCAACCGCCTACAGGGAGCTATGGCTACACCTTC. This encodes CASSQPPTGSYGYTF.

The chain couples TRBV19 to TRBJ1-4; 7 nucleotides align to TRBD1. Germline V gene lookup returns CDR1 LNHDA and CDR2 SQIVND (reference sequence). Trimming took 7 bases from V and 6 from J; bases not matched to a gene: 8. The length of the CDR3 is 14 residues. CDR3 in amino acids: CASTIGGGDEKLFF. In DNA form, the CDR3 reads TGTGCCAGTACTATCGGAGGGGGCGATGAAAAACTGTTTTTT.

This clone was recorded many times. J is TRBJ2-2 and V is TRBV4-1, with 10 bases lining up with TRBD2. The CDR3 extends over 18 amino acids. V lost 1 base, J lost 2 bases, and 7 bases stayed unmatched. Germline assignment: CDR1 MGHRA and CDR2 YSYEKL. For the CDR3, the DNA is TGCGCCAGCAGCCAAGTCCCTAGGACTAGCGGAAACACCGGGGAGCTGTTTTTT. It yields the protein CASSQVPRTSGNTGELFF.

The J gene is TRBJ1-1, the V gene TRBV5-1; D may be TRBD1 (5 bases). From germline, CDR1 is SGHRS and CDR2 YFSETQ. V shed 5 bases and J shed 5 bases, with 19 bases lying between them. CDR3 size: 15 residues. CDR3 coding DNA: TGCGCCAGCAGTCATCCTCAGGGAATGTCGACTGAAGCTTTCTTT. Translation: CASSHPQGMSTEAFF.

This chain uses TRBV9 with TRBJ1-4; TRBD1 might be the D (5 bases). Germline V gene lookup returns CDR1 SGDLS and CDR2 YYNGEE. Trimming stripped 0 bases from V and 7 bases from J, with 16 bases between. The CDR3 length is 16 residues. The CDR3 sequence: CASSVATNTGGEKLFF. The CDR3 DNA follows: TGTGCCAGCAGCGTAGCTACGAATACGGGGGGTGAAAAACTGTTTTTT.